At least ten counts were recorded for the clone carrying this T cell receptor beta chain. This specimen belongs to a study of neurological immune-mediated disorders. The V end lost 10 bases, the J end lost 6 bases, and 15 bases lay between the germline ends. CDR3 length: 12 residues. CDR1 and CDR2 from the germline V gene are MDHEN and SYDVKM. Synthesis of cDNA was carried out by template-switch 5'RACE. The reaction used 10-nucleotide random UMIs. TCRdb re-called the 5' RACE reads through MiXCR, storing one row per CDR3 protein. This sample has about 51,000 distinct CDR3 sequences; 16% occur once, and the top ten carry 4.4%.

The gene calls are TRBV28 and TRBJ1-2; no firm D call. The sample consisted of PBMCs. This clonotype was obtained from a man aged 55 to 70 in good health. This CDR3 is CATIKGLDGYTF. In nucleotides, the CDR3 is TGTGCCACTATCAAGGGTTTGGATGGCTACACCTTC.